A single sample is the source of the 32 T cell receptor beta chains below, sequenced in a study of cytomegalovirus exposure and HLA in healthy donors. Primers for the PCR totalled 60 Vbeta and 13 Jbeta. Clones were read by immunoSEQ multiplex PCR, and TCRdb kept only the in-frame ones, dropping some. The repertoire has roughly 100,000 clones, less than 85% of them found once; the top ten carry 2.5% to 3%. The sequenced sample was PBMCs. These receptors all come from a middle-aged man in good health and CMV-seronegative.

The genes are TRBV7-8 and TRBJ2-3; possible D gene TRBD2, 5 bases. Germline assignment: CDR1 SGHVS and CDR2 FQNEAQ. The CDR3 consists of 14 residues. V shed 1 base and J shed 4 bases, with 9 bases lying between them. The CDR3 loop reads CASSLGLLADTQYF. In DNA form, the CDR3 reads TGTGCCAGCAGCTTAGGACTACTCGCAGATACGCAGTATTTT.

The chain is built from TRBV9 and TRBJ2-2; D remains ambiguous. CDR1 SGDLS and CDR2 YYNGEE come from the germline V gene. The V gene lost 4 bases and the J gene lost 6 bases, with 10 bases spanning the gap. The CDR3 totals 13 residues. CDR3 bases: TGTGCCAGCAGCTCCCCATCGGCCGGGGAGCTGTTTTTT. Its protein is CASSSPSAGELFF.

The count of this clone is one. The rearrangement joins TRBV2 to TRBJ2-2, with D maybe TRBD1 (6 bases). The CDR3 has 15 amino acids. V was trimmed by 6 bases and J by 4 bases, leaving 15 bases between them. Germline lookup yields CDR1 SNHLY and CDR2 FYNNEI. CDR3 amino acids: CASSFLQGITGELFF. As DNA, the CDR3 is TGTGCCAGCAGCTTTTTACAGGGCATCACCGGGGAGCTGTTTTTT. The variable domain in full, completed from reference TRBV2 and TRBJ2-2, reads EPEVTQTPSHQVTQMGQEVILRCVPISNHLYFYWYRQILGQKVEFLVSFYNNEISEKSEIFDDQFSVERPDGSNFTLKIRSTKLEDSAMYFCASSFLQGITGELFFGEGSRLTVL.

In the case of this clone: The sample contains more than one DNA sequence encoding this CDR3. The chain is built from TRBV2 and TRBJ1-5; possible D gene TRBD1, 5 bases. Germline V gives CDR1 SNHLY, CDR2 FYNNEI. The CDR3 sequence is 14 residues long. The V and J ends lost 4 bases and 2 bases respectively, with 9 bases between them. The CDR3 nucleotides are TGTGCCAGCAGTGTAGAAGGGGGCAATCAGCCCCAGCATTTT. This encodes CASSVEGGNQPQHF.

This chain uses TRBV7-2 with TRBJ2-5; D gene uncertain. TRBJ2-7 matches the DNA end more closely, so the J call is doubtful. This CDR3 region has 14 residues. From germline, CDR1 is SGHTA and CDR2 FQGNSA. The CDR3 DNA reads TGTGCCAGCAGCTCCTTTTTCGTTCCCCCCGAGCAGTACTTC. It codes for CASSSFFVPPEQYF.

This chain uses TRBV5-1 with TRBJ1-6; D possibly corresponds to TRBD1 (5 bases). Germline V gene data show CDR1 as SGHRS and CDR2 as YFSETQ. The V end was cut by 4 bases, the J end by 5 bases, with 19 bases between. This CDR3 region has 17 residues. The CDR3 reads CASSAGRTTGNNSPLHF. The DNA of the CDR3 is TGCGCCAGCAGCGCGGGACGGACAACCGGCAATAATTCACCCCTCCACTTT.

The V call is TRBV6-6, the J call TRBJ2-7; no reliable D call. Trimming removed 0 bases from V and 1 base from J, with 7 bases in between. This CDR3 region has 14 residues. The germline V gene encodes CDR1 MNHNY and CDR2 SVGAGI (reference sequence). The CDR3 DNA is TGTGCCAGCAGTTACTCGGCCTTTTCCTACGAGCAGTACTTC. Its protein is CASSYSAFSYEQYF.

J is TRBJ1-2 and V is TRBV7-2; D is unclear. Trimming shortened V by 1 base and J by 4 bases, and 7 bases separated the two germline ends. This CDR3 comprises 13 residues. From germline, CDR1 is SGHTA and CDR2 FQGNSA. The CDR3 nucleotides read TGTGCCAGCAGCTTAGAGAGCGGCTATGGCTACACCTTC. Protein: CASSLESGYGYTF.

This sequence joins TRBV19 and TRBJ1-2; 8 bases align to TRBD1. Germline assignment: CDR1 LNHDA and CDR2 SQIVND (reference sequence). Germline trimming cut 9 bases from V and 8 bases from J; bases unmatched to any gene: 8. The CDR3 covers 12 residues. The CDR3: CASTTGVGGYTF. As DNA, the CDR3 is TGTGCCAGCACGACAGGGGTCGGGGGCTACACCTTC.

The chain carries TRBV12-5 and TRBJ2-1, with D unresolved. V lost 2 bases, J lost 12 bases, and 11 bases lay in between. Germline V gene lookup returns CDR1 LGHNT and CDR2 FRNRAP. The CDR3 totals 12 residues. The CDR3 DNA is TGTGCTAGTGGTTTGTTTCAGAGAGGGCAGTTCTTC. This sequence encodes CASGLFQRGQFF.

The V and J genes are TRBV5-4 and TRBJ1-2; D unresolved. V was trimmed by 0 bases and J by 4 bases, leaving 13 bases between them. The CDR3 runs to 15 residues. CDR1 and CDR2 (germline): SGHNT, YYREEE (reference sequence). The CDR3 here is CASSLVTAGGYGYTF. In DNA form, the CDR3 reads TGTGCCAGCAGCTTGGTAACTGCGGGCGGCTATGGCTACACCTTC.

This clone was recorded a few times. CDR3 sequence: CASSQVGGIRPYEQYF. The CDR3 nucleotides read TGCGCCAGCAGCCAAGTGGGGGGTATTAGGCCCTACGAGCAGTACTTC. V and J are TRBV4-1 and TRBJ2-7; D is possibly TRBD2 (6 bases). The CDR3 contains 16 residues. CDR1 is MGHRA, CDR2 YSYEKL, per germline. The ends were cut back, 1 base at V and 2 bases at J, with 15 bases in the middle.

This sequence joins TRBV6-5 and TRBJ2-1; 7 nucleotides line up with TRBD2. V gave up 2 bases and J gave up 8 bases; unmatched junction bases: 9. This CDR3 comprises 15 residues. Germline CDR1 and CDR2: MNHEY and SVGAGI. The CDR3 is CASSYLLAGRDEQFF. The CDR3 region has the DNA TGTGCCAGCAGTTACCTCTTAGCGGGTCGGGATGAGCAGTTCTTC.

The chain links TRBV9 to TRBJ1-5; D unresolved. In germline, CDR1 is SGDLS, CDR2 YYNGEE. V dropped 3 bases and J dropped 0 bases, with 10 bases sitting between them. The CDR3 totals 15 residues. The CDR3 protein is CASSGEGFSNQPQHF. In nucleotides, the CDR3 is TGTGCCAGCAGCGGGGAGGGATTTAGCAATCAGCCCCAGCATTTT.

The count of this clone is one. This sequence joins TRBV28 and TRBJ2-7; 9 nucleotides align to TRBD1. V lost 4 bases to trimming and J lost 4 bases; unmatched junction nucleotides: 2. The CDR3 runs 13 residues. Per germline, CDR1 MDHEN and CDR2 SYDVKM. As DNA, the CDR3 is TGTGCCAGCAGTTGGACAGGGGTATACGAGCAGTACTTC. It translates to CASSWTGVYEQYF.

V gene TRBV10-1 combines with J gene TRBJ2-7, with TRBD1 matching 9 bases. Germline V gene lookup returns CDR1 WNHNN and CDR2 SYGVQD (reference sequence). The CDR3 covers 15 residues. V was clipped by 4 bases and J by 3 bases; unmatched bases: 7. The CDR3 loop reads CASSASLGQGYEQYF. The CDR3 DNA follows: TGCGCCAGCAGTGCAAGTTTGGGACAGGGCTACGAGCAGTACTTC.

The CDR3 is CASSLIGQPQHF. The CDR3 coding sequence is TGTGCCAGCAGCTTGATCGGGCAGCCCCAGCATTTT. V and J are TRBV5-6 and TRBJ1-5; no clear D. Germline lookup yields CDR1 SGHDT and CDR2 YYEEEE. V was pared by 1 base and J by 7 bases, with 6 bases between. This CDR3 contains 12 residues.

The chain employs TRBV7-9 and TRBJ2-1, with D possibly being TRBD1 (5 bases). In germline, CDR1 is SEHNR, CDR2 FQNEAQ (reference sequence). The V end was cut by 5 bases, the J end by 2 bases, with 10 bases between. This CDR3 comprises 14 residues. The CDR3: CASSQGFTYNEQFF. The CDR3 nucleotides read TGTGCCAGCAGCCAGGGCTTCACCTACAATGAGCAGTTCTTC.

The rearrangement links TRBV7-8 to TRBJ2-7; D unresolved. CDR3 size: 14 residues. V was shortened by 7 bases and J by 5 bases, with 18 bases between the two germline ends. The germline CDR1 and CDR2 sequences are SGHVS and FQNEAQ. CDR3 residues: CASTHLAPPHEQYF. For the CDR3, the DNA is TGTGCCAGCACCCATTTAGCTCCCCCCCACGAGCAGTACTTC.

A word on this clone: Other DNA sequences of this sample code for an identical CDR3. The V gene is TRBV7-9, the J gene TRBJ1-4; 8 positions agree with TRBD1. Germline CDR1 SEHNR, CDR2 FQNEAQ (reference sequence). The CDR3 contains 14 residues. J was trimmed by 5 bases and V by 1 base; bases with no gene match: 0. DNA of the CDR3: TGTGCCAGCAGCTTAGGACAGGGGAATGAAAAACTGTTTTTT. The encoded protein is CASSLGQGNEKLFF.

The chain recombines TRBV5-4 with TRBJ2-7; D uncertain. The CDR3 is made up of 15 amino acids. The V gene's germline CDR1 is SGHNT and CDR2 YYREEE (reference sequence). Deletions cut 0 bases from V and 5 bases from J, with 15 bases between. DNA of the CDR3: TGTGCCAGCAGCTTGGTTACACCGAGGTTCAACGAGCAGTACTTC. Translating it yields CASSLVTPRFNEQYF.

For this clone: Other DNA sequences of this sample code for an identical CDR3. The chain links TRBV27 to TRBJ1-3; 7 bases map to TRBD1. The V gene's germline CDR1 is MNHEY and CDR2 SMNVEV (reference sequence). The CDR3 covers 15 residues. J lost 0 bases, V lost 5 bases, and 4 bases had no gene match. CDR3 in amino acids: CASSRTGDSGNTIYF. The CDR3 DNA follows: TGTGCCAGCAGTAGGACAGGAGACTCTGGAAACACCATATATTTT.

The chain employs TRBV25-1 and TRBJ2-3; D perhaps matches TRBD1 (6 bases). The CDR3 consists of 18 residues. Trimming removed 3 bases from V and 1 base from J, with 20 bases in between. The germline V gene encodes CDR1 MGHDK and CDR2 SYGVNS. The CDR3 DNA follows: TGTGCCAGCAGTGATCCCCGGGACACCGATGGGGGCACAGATACGCAGTATTTT. This translates into CASSDPRDTDGGTDTQYF. Drawing the rest from reference TRBV25-1 and TRBJ2-3, the complete variable domain is EADIYQTPRYLVIGTGKKITLECSQTMGHDKMYWYQQDPGMELHLIHYSYGVNSTEKGDLSSESTVSRIRTEHFPLTLESARPSHTSQYLCASSDPRDTDGGTDTQYFGPGTRLTVL.

This clone appeared a few times. The CDR3 DNA sequence: TGTGCCAGTAGTACCGGACAGAATTTCTATGGCTACACCTTC. This codes for CASSTGQNFYGYTF. V is TRBV19 and J is TRBJ1-2, with a weak D call TRBD1 (6 bases). Germline values: CDR1 LNHDA, CDR2 SQIVND (reference sequence). The length of the CDR3 is 14 residues. V was pared by 4 bases and J by 4 bases, with 13 bases between. The full variable domain, completed using reference TRBV19 and TRBJ1-2, is DGGITQSPKYLFRKEGQNVTLSCEQNLNHDAMYWYRQDPGQGLRLIYYSQIVNDFQKGDIAEGYSVSREKKESFPLTVTSAQKNPTAFYLCASSTGQNFYGYTFGSGTRLTVV.

The chain couples TRBV18 to TRBJ1-4; 9 nucleotides align to TRBD1. In germline, CDR1 is KGHSH, CDR2 LQKENI. The CDR3 runs to 16 residues. V shed 3 bases, J shed 0 bases, and the junction held 2 bases outside the gene matches. The CDR3 nucleotides read TGTGCCAGCTCACCCCGACAGGGGGCAACTAATGAAAAACTGTTTTTT. As protein: CASSPRQGATNEKLFF.

Points on this clone: One junction end does not reproduce the germline sequence, and a read error may be involved. This same CDR3 is encoded by further DNA sequences in the sample. The chain joins TRBV7-7 to TRBJ2-7; 8 nucleotides line up with TRBD2. CDR3 size: 13 residues. Germline values: CDR1 SSHAT, CDR2 FNYEAQ (reference sequence). The CDR3 nucleotides read TGTGCTAGCAGCCTGGGACTAGCCTACGAGCAGTACTTC. As protein: CASSLGLAYEQYF.

This clone turned up a few times. The chain joins TRBV27 to TRBJ1-1, with a weak D call TRBD1 (5 bases). With 1 base removed from V and 1 base from J, the gap between germline ends came to 7 bases. This CDR3 is built from 14 residues. In germline, CDR1 is MNHEY, CDR2 SMNVEV (reference sequence). As DNA, the CDR3 is TGTGCCAGCAGTTTATTTAGGGGGAACACTGAAGCTTTCTTT. It is translated as CASSLFRGNTEAFF.

The chain joins TRBV19 to TRBJ1-5, with 7 nucleotides matching TRBD1. V lost 10 bases, J lost 2 bases, and 11 bases stayed unmatched. The CDR3 extends over 15 amino acids. Looked up from germline, CDR1 is LNHDA and CDR2 is SQIVND (reference sequence). The CDR3 spells CATRDGGTGNQPQHF. In DNA form, the CDR3 reads TGTGCCACCAGAGATGGGGGGACAGGCAATCAGCCCCAGCATTTT. Combining the CDR3 with reference TRBV19 and TRBJ1-5 gives the whole variable domain DGGITQSPKYLFRKEGQNVTLSCEQNLNHDAMYWYRQDPGQGLRLIYYSQIVNDFQKGDIAEGYSVSREKKESFPLTVTSAQKNPTAFYLCATRDGGTGNQPQHFGDGTRLSIL.

Regarding this clone: One end of the junction fails to match germline, which may point to a read error. CDR3 residues: CSSSLGTVNQPQHF. Here the CDR3 DNA reads TGTTCCAGCAGCTTGGGGACAGTCAATCAGCCCCAGCATTTT. The V call is TRBV7-9, the J call TRBJ1-5, with 7 positions matching TRBD1. This CDR3 comprises 14 residues. Germline CDR1 SEHNR, CDR2 FQNEAQ (reference sequence).

This chain links TRBV29-1 with TRBJ1-2, with 9 bases lining up with TRBD1. V lost 6 bases and J lost 5; bases outside the gene matches: 10. The CDR3 extends over 14 amino acids. Germline V CDR1 and CDR2: SQVTM, ANQGSEA. The CDR3 here is CSVPGTGFGYGYTF. CDR3 in DNA: TGCAGCGTCCCCGGGACAGGGTTTGGGTATGGCTACACCTTC.

This rearrangement joins TRBV5-1 to TRBJ1-2, with 8 bases matching TRBD1. This CDR3 region has 15 residues. Looked up from germline, CDR1 is SGHRS and CDR2 is YFSETQ. J lost 7 bases, V lost 5 bases, and 13 bases had no gene match. In DNA form, the CDR3 reads TGCGCCAGCAGACCCCAAGCCTCAGGGGGCTGTGGCTACACCTTC. This gives the protein CASRPQASGGCGYTF. Full variable domain (missing parts from reference TRBV5-1 and TRBJ1-2): KAGVTQTPRYLIKTRGQQVTLSCSPISGHRSVSWYQQTPGQGLQFLFEYFSETQRNKGNFPGRFSGRQFSNSRSEMNVSTLELGDSALYLCASRPQASGGCGYTFGSGTRLTVV.

The genes are TRBV21-1 and TRBJ1-1. TRBV21-1 is a pseudogene locus. This CDR3 contains 13 residues. In DNA, the CDR3 is TGTGCCAGCAGCAAAGGGAGGGTTACTGAAGCTTTCTTT. As protein: CASSKGRVTEAFF.